This entry describes one T cell receptor beta chain. As yet, its antigen is unknown. This specimen comes from a study of blood T cells in healthy people across ages. Turning to the study itself: Per every two T cells, about one barcoded beta molecule was captured by template switching. Study-level results: The fall in TCR beta diversity per million T cells was roughly linear with age.

Primed by a sample-barcoded 5' primer and a J-beta primer mix, a second PCR proceeded for about 7 to 12 cycles. Every cDNA molecule bore a tag from a template-switch adaptor containing 12 random nucleotides. TCRdb reprocessed the 5' RACE reads via MiXCR and lists one record per CDR3 protein. The table records about 1.1 million distinct CDR3 sequences, about two fifths of them present only once. Total RNA amounts of at least 5 micrograms were extracted per sample. The CDR3 covers 17 residues. Trimming shortened V by 0 bases and J by 0 bases, and 9 bases separated the two germline ends. The V gene's germline CDR1 is LGHNA and CDR2 YNFKEQ.

Sequenced input: blood. The chain employs TRBV4-2 and TRBJ2-6, with D possibly matching TRBD1 (6 bases). The source of this sequence is a man aged 18 to 29 in good health. CDR3 amino acids: CASSQDGGISGANVLTF. CDR3 nucleotides: TGTGCCAGCAGCCAAGATGGGGGCATCTCTGGGGCCAACGTCCTGACTTTC.